Listed here are 24 T cell receptor beta chains from one sample, sequenced in a study of CD8 T cells in ankylosing spondylitis. Study-level results: A motif in TCR beta, a set of about 8 highly homologous variants, appeared characteristic of ankylosing spondylitis blood.

The antigens of these receptors remain unknown. One entry per CDR3 protein, called by TCRdb with MiXCR from the 5' RACE reads. The profile shows fewer than 550,000 distinct CDR3 sequences, roughly 5% of them singletons. Sequencing input: blood, either unsorted or a sorted T cell fraction (not recorded which). Receptors originate from a male donor with ankylosing spondylitis.

The CDR3 is CASSQLIAGESSYEQYF. CDR3 coding DNA: TGCGCCAGCAGCCAGCTTATAGCGGGAGAGAGCTCCTACGAGCAGTACTTC. The rearrangement links TRBV4-3 to TRBJ2-7; 9 nucleotides agree with TRBD2. Germline lookup yields CDR1 LGHNA and CDR2 YSLEER. This CDR3 is built from 17 residues. V lost 3 bases and J lost 0; bases outside the gene matches: 9.

This clonotype was seen at least ten times. This chain joins TRBV7-2 and TRBJ2-7; no clear D. Trimming removed 1 base at V and 12 bases at J, with 16 bases between. This CDR3 spans 13 amino acids. The germline CDR1 and CDR2 sequences are SGHTA and FQGNSA. The chain's CDR3 is CASSLGRQGKGYF. The CDR3 region has the DNA TGTGCCAGCAGCTTAGGGCGCCAAGGGAAAGGGTACTTC. The full variable domain, with the rest looked up from reference TRBV7-2 and TRBJ2-7, is GAGVSQSPSNKVTEKGKDVELRCDPISGHTALYWYRQSLGQGLEFLIYFQGNSAPDKSGLPSDRFSAERTGGSVSTLTIQRTQQEDSAVYLCASSLGRQGKGYFGPGTRLTVT.

This clonotype was observed many times. The genes are TRBV9 and TRBJ1-4; D remains unclear. Trimming pared 2 bases from V and 8 bases from J, leaving 13 bases between. The CDR3 contains 14 residues. CDR1 and CDR2 from the germline V gene are SGDLS and YYNGEE. The CDR3 DNA sequence: TGTGCCAGCAGCGTGGGTGCTTTGGCCGAAAAACTGTTTTTT. It yields the protein CASSVGALAEKLFF.

This clonotype came up many times. This sequence joins TRBV24-1 and TRBJ1-4; 8 bases are a match to TRBD1. V dropped 4 bases and J dropped 4; count of bases not matched to a gene: 4. This CDR3 is built from 15 residues. Germline loops: CDR1 KGHDR, CDR2 SFDVKD. This CDR3 reads CATSELTGDNEKLFF. CDR3 DNA: TGTGCCACCAGTGAGCTGACAGGGGATAATGAAAAACTGTTTTTT.

In its sample, this clonotype was seen many times. The genes are TRBV15 and TRBJ1-1; D is undetermined. The germline CDR1 and CDR2 sequences are LNHNV and YYDKDF (reference sequence). V was shortened by 2 bases and J by 1 base, with 5 bases between the two germline ends. The CDR3 is made up of 13 amino acids. CDR3 sequence reads: CATSRHTNTEAFF. CDR3 coding DNA: TGTGCCACCAGCAGACACACGAACACTGAAGCTTTCTTT.

This clonotype was counted many times. The chain joins TRBV7-9 to TRBJ2-5; 8 positions match TRBD1. The CDR3 totals 15 residues. Germline CDR1 SEHNR, CDR2 FQNEAQ (reference sequence). Losses at the gene ends were 5 bases for V and 4 bases for J; bases not matched to a gene: 9. Here the CDR3 reads CASSLIRQGAETQYF. CDR3 DNA sequence: TGTGCCAGCAGCCTAATTCGGCAGGGGGCAGAGACCCAGTACTTC.

This clonotype was observed many times. The V and J genes are TRBV12-3 or TRBV12-4 and TRBJ2-3; D may be TRBD2 (6 bases). The CDR3 has 16 amino acids. V shed 3 bases and J shed 5 bases, with 18 bases lying between them. This CDR3 is CASSFEAWGVEDTQYF. The CDR3 DNA follows: TGTGCCAGCAGTTTTGAGGCTTGGGGGGTAGAAGATACGCAGTATTTT.

This clonotype was seen many times. The chain carries TRBV15 and TRBJ2-5, with D tentatively TRBD1 or TRBD2 (6 bases each). The CDR3 is 13 amino acids. V dropped 8 bases and J dropped 4 bases, with 14 bases sitting between them. Germline CDR1 is LNHNV and CDR2 is YYDKDF (reference sequence). The CDR3 region is CATESGGGETQYF. CDR3 DNA sequence: TGTGCCACCGAAAGCGGAGGGGGAGAGACCCAGTACTTC.

The sample holds many counts of this clonotype. The chain couples TRBV20-1 to TRBJ1-2; possibly TRBD1 for D (6 bases). There are 14 residues in the CDR3. Trimming stripped 2 bases from V and 6 bases from J, with 16 bases between. Germline V lookup: CDR1 DFQATT, CDR2 SNEGSKA (reference sequence). In DNA form, the CDR3 reads TGCAGTGCTAGACTGCTGGGGGGGGCTAATGGCTACACCTTC. Protein: CSARLLGGANGYTF.

V gene TRBV7-8 combines with J gene TRBJ1-5; D is ambiguous. V was trimmed by 1 base and J by 0 bases, leaving 7 bases between them. The germline V gene has CDR1 SGHVS and CDR2 FQNEAQ. The CDR3 sequence is 15 residues long. CDR3 sequence reads: CASSLVTYSNQPQHF. The CDR3 bases are TGTGCCAGCAGCTTAGTGACTTATAGCAATCAGCCCCAGCATTTT. Based on the CDR3 plus reference TRBV7-8 and TRBJ1-5, the full variable domain is GAGVSQSPRYKVAKRGQDVALRCDPISGHVSLFWYQQALGQGPEFLTYFQNEAQLDKSGLPSDRFFAERPEGSVSTLKIQRTQQEDSAVYLCASSLVTYSNQPQHFGDGTRLSIL.

This clonotype was counted ten times or more. This rearrangement joins TRBV12-3 or TRBV12-4 to TRBJ2-7; TRBD2 might be the D (6 bases). The CDR3 sequence is 17 residues long. With 3 bases removed from V and 5 bases from J, the gap between germline ends came to 23 bases. The CDR3 protein is CASSFRIRQGGIDEQYF. The CDR3 DNA sequence: TGTGCCAGCAGTTTCAGGATTCGGCAGGGAGGAATCGACGAGCAGTACTTC.

The rearrangement links TRBV4-3 to TRBJ2-7, with 10 bases fitting TRBD1. CDR1 and CDR2 (germline): LGHNA, YSLEER. Trimming took 2 bases from V and 2 from J; bases not matched to a gene: 6. This CDR3 spans 16 amino acids. The CDR3 region has the DNA TGCGCCAGCAGCCAATTATGGGGACAGGGGACCTACGAGCAGTACTTC. It codes for CASSQLWGQGTYEQYF.

This clonotype was observed many times. The chain employs TRBV5-6 and TRBJ2-5; D uncertain. Germline values: CDR1 SGHDT, CDR2 YYEEEE. This CDR3 comprises 16 residues. The V and J ends lost 2 bases and 1 base respectively, with 15 bases between them. This CDR3 is CASSFPGGGLQETQYF. CDR3 nucleotide sequence: TGTGCCAGCAGCTTCCCAGGTGGTGGGCTCCAAGAGACCCAGTACTTC.

This clonotype was recorded many times. This chain uses TRBV11-1 with TRBJ2-1; TRBD2 matches at 15 bases. Trimming cost V 3 bases and J 3 bases; bases outside gene matches: 6. CDR3 length: 18 residues. Looked up from germline, CDR1 is SGHAT and CDR2 is FQDESV (reference sequence). The CDR3 region is CASSFSGTSGGLYNEQFF. CDR3 nucleotide sequence: TGTGCCAGCAGCTTCTCCGGGACTAGCGGGGGGCTCTACAATGAGCAGTTCTTC.

This clonotype showed up many times. The genes are TRBV29-1 and TRBJ1-5, with TRBD1 matching 7 bases. Germline assignment: CDR1 SQVTM and CDR2 ANQGSEA. V lost 6 bases, J lost 9 bases, and 11 bases stayed unmatched. The CDR3 extends over 13 amino acids. CDR3 DNA: TGCAGCGTCTCCCGGGACAGTTTATCGCCCCAGCATTTT. Its translation: CSVSRDSLSPQHF.

This clonotype was picked up many times. The CDR3 reads CASSLVLGKYEQYF. The CDR3 DNA is TGCGCCAGCAGCTTGGTATTGGGGAAATACGAGCAGTACTTC. V usage is TRBV5-1 and J usage is TRBJ2-7; no clear D gene. Germline V lookup: CDR1 SGHRS, CDR2 YFSETQ. The length of the CDR3 is 14 residues. Trimming cost V 0 bases and J 4 bases, with 11 bases left between them. Looking up the rest from reference TRBV5-1 and TRBJ2-7 gives the full variable domain: KAGVTQTPRYLIKTRGQQVTLSCSPISGHRSVSWYQQTPGQGLQFLFEYFSETQRNKGNFPGRFSGRQFSNSRSEMNVSTLELGDSALYLCASSLVLGKYEQYFGPGTRLTVT.

This clonotype has a count of ten or more. J is TRBJ1-4 and V is TRBV6-5, with 7 bases matching TRBD1. The CDR3 totals 15 residues. With 0 bases clipped from V and 8 bases from J, the junction kept 6 bases outside the gene matches. Germline V CDR1 and CDR2: MNHEY, SVGAGI. The CDR3 loop is CASSYSQGTEEKLFF. CDR3 sequence (DNA): TGTGCCAGCAGTTACTCACAGGGGACGGAAGAAAAACTGTTTTTT.

This clonotype was observed many times. This chain connects TRBV7-8 to TRBJ2-7; TRBD2 matches at 7 bases. With V trimmed by 3 bases and J by 0 bases, 2 bases remained unmatched. CDR3 size: 14 residues. In germline, CDR1 is SGHVS, CDR2 FQNEAQ. The DNA for the CDR3 is TGTGCCAGCAGCTTGACTAGCAGCTCCTACGAGCAGTACTTC. It yields the protein CASSLTSSSYEQYF.

This clonotype was observed at least ten times. V usage is TRBV12-3 or TRBV12-4 and J usage is TRBJ2-7; possibly TRBD2 for D (7 bases). The CDR3 is made up of 17 amino acids. Trimming pared 5 bases from V and 3 bases from J, leaving 23 bases between. CDR3 sequence (DNA): TGTGCCAGCAGTCGAAGCTTCGCGGGGGCGGACATCTACGAGCAGTACTTC. This sequence encodes CASSRSFAGADIYEQYF.

This clonotype was seen at least ten times. The chain joins TRBV20-1 to TRBJ1-5; no clear D. V lost 5 bases, J lost 0 bases, and 11 bases lay in between. CDR3 length: 14 residues. Germline CDR1 reads DFQATT; CDR2 reads SNEGSKA (reference sequence). The CDR3 loop reads CSAPGPTSNQPQHF. In DNA form, the CDR3 reads TGCAGTGCTCCTGGACCGACTAGCAATCAGCCCCAGCATTTT.

This clonotype was counted ten times or more. The chain employs TRBV6-5 and TRBJ2-1; 8 bases agree with TRBD2. The V segment lost 4 bases and the J segment 3 bases; nucleotides outside the gene matches: 5. Looked up from germline, CDR1 is MNHEY and CDR2 is SVGAGI. The CDR3 has 15 amino acids. Here the CDR3 reads CASSSTSGGYNEQFF. The CDR3 DNA reads as TGTGCCAGCAGTTCAACCAGCGGGGGCTACAATGAGCAGTTCTTC.

This clonotype turned up a few times. This sequence joins TRBV7-9 and TRBJ1-2, with D possibly being TRBD1 (6 bases). Germline assignment: CDR1 SEHNR and CDR2 FQNEAQ (reference sequence). The CDR3 is made up of 14 amino acids. V lost 4 bases and J lost 4, with 13 bases in between. The CDR3 spells CASSYLGATYGYTF. CDR3 sequence (DNA): TGTGCCAGCAGCTACCTGGGGGCGACCTATGGCTACACCTTC.

This clonotype has at least ten counts. The chain recombines TRBV7-9 with TRBJ2-7, with 10 bases lining up with TRBD2. With V trimmed by 1 base and J by 6 bases, 6 bases remained unmatched. The CDR3 contains 15 residues. CDR1 SEHNR and CDR2 FQNEAQ come from the germline V gene (reference sequence). The CDR3 nucleotides read TGTGCCAGCAGCTTAGAGAGCGGGAGGGCCTCCGAGCAGTACTTC. Its protein product is CASSLESGRASEQYF.

This clonotype was detected a few times. V and J are TRBV15 and TRBJ2-3, with 9 bases aligning to TRBD1. CDR1 is LNHNV, CDR2 YYDKDF, per germline (reference sequence). The CDR3 loop spans 16 amino acids. V lost 2 bases to trimming and J lost 0 bases; unmatched junction nucleotides: 3. CDR3 sequence (DNA): TGTGCCACCAGCAGACCACAGGGGGCTAGCACAGATACGCAGTATTTT. Protein product: CATSRPQGASTDTQYF.